This record covers a single T cell receptor beta chain. This specimen belongs to a study of shared clonotypes between healthy human individuals. The CDR3 is 16 amino acids. Germline V CDR1 and CDR2: SGHTA, FQGNSA. Unmatched junction bases numbered 12, after V lost 1 base and J lost 7 bases. Here immunoSEQ multiplex PCR was the method, and the copy in TCRdb shows in-frame clones only, minus some. Here the sample spans more than 2,000,000 clones, more than 80% being singletons. This sequence originates from a man younger than 30 in good health. This chain connects TRBV7-2 to TRBJ2-5, with 7 positions matching TRBD2. The specimen was naive CD4+ T cells sorted from blood. Noted subset: CD45RA+ positively selected. The CDR3: CASSLDWLAEAGTQYF. DNA of the CDR3: TGTGCCAGCAGCTTAGATTGGCTAGCGGAAGCGGGGACCCAGTACTTC.